The sequence of this TCR beta chain was determined in a study of blood T cell repertoires in COVID-19. The junction had 6 bases not matched to a gene; V was cut back by 5 bases and J by 4 bases. The germline gives CDR1 SGHTA, CDR2 FQGNSA. The CDR3 has 14 residues. To note about this clone: Within the sample, other DNA sequences also encode this same CDR3.

Sequenced by immunoSEQ multiplex PCR; TCRdb stores in-frame clones only, minus some. The sample contains approximately 28,000 clones, about two thirds of which appear only once. The chain employs TRBV7-2 and TRBJ1-2; 8 nucleotides match TRBD1. This clonotype originated in a boy under 10 years old with active or convalescent COVID-19. Specimen: peripheral blood. The CDR3 DNA follows: TGTGCCAGCAGCGCTGACAGGGGTCCCTATGGCTACACCTTC. Its protein is CASSADRGPYGYTF.